This T cell receptor (beta chain) was sequenced for a study of blood T cell repertoires in COVID-19. Study-wide background: T cells, B-cell-depleted T cells, or PBMCs provided the cDNA or gDNA that served as material.

The CDR3 is 14 residues long. The V gene's germline CDR1 is SGHTA and CDR2 FQGTGA. The V segment lost 5 bases and the J segment 5 bases; nucleotides outside the gene matches: 7. In the case of this clone: In the same sample, other DNA sequences code for this CDR3.

Authors' methods: Reference gene primer amplification gave nucleated cell count estimates. Measured with immunoSEQ multiplex PCR; TCRdb has only the in-frame clones, and not every one. That table is the source of V, J and clone size, and D and trimming were worked out from the DNA. The repertoire holds roughly 120,000 clones, with around 81% as singletons. The receptor was isolated from a man aged 65-85 years with acute or convalescent COVID-19. Input material: peripheral blood. V gene TRBV7-3 combines with J gene TRBJ2-5, with 8 positions matching TRBD1. CDR3 amino acids: CASSLTGGGETQYF. CDR3 in DNA: TGTGCCAGCAGCCTCACAGGGGGTGGGGAGACCCAGTACTTC. The complete variable domain, with remaining parts taken from reference TRBV7-3 and TRBJ2-5, reads GAGVSQTPSNKVTEKGKYVELRCDPISGHTALYWYRQSLGQGPEFLIYFQGTGAADDSGLPNDRFFAVRPEGSVSTLKIQRTERGDSAVYLCASSLTGGGETQYFGPGTRLLVL.